The 19 T cell receptor beta chains in this list originate from one sample, sequenced in a study of shared clonotypes between healthy human individuals. Measured with immunoSEQ multiplex PCR; TCRdb has only the in-frame clones, and not every one. This sample has around 510,000 clones, with roughly 79% found just once. Sequences were obtained from PBMCs. The receptors derive from a woman aged 40 to 50 in good health. Some clones in this sample may be carry-over from other donors' samples.

V and J are TRBV5-6 and TRBJ1-2, with 7 bases aligning to TRBD1. From germline, CDR1 is SGHDT and CDR2 YYEEEE. The junction had 12 bases not matched to a gene; V was cut back by 4 bases and J by 0 bases. The CDR3 loop spans 17 amino acids. CDR3 DNA sequence: TGTGCCAGCAGCATACGAGGGACAGCGATGACTAACTATGGCTACACCTTC. As protein: CASSIRGTAMTNYGYTF.

V gene TRBV30 combines with J gene TRBJ1-4; 9 positions agree with TRBD1. CDR1 is GTSNPN and CDR2 is SVGIG in the germline V gene (reference sequence). V lost 5 bases, J lost 6 bases, and 7 bases stayed unmatched. This CDR3 spans 14 amino acids. The CDR3 bases are TGTGCCTGGGGCCCGGGACAGGGTCATGAAAAACTGTTTTTT. This translates into CAWGPGQGHEKLFF.

The CDR3 sequence is CASSLPPGAGDTEAFF. CDR3 DNA sequence: TGTGCCAGCAGTTTACCCCCCGGGGCCGGGGACACTGAAGCTTTCTTT. This chain connects TRBV28 to TRBJ1-1; TRBD1 might be the D (5 bases). The CDR3 has 16 residues. The germline V gene has CDR1 MDHEN and CDR2 SYDVKM. Trimming stripped 2 bases from V and 3 bases from J, with 16 bases between.

On this clone itself: A read error is the likely source, as a far larger clone sits one nucleotide away. The limits of the CDR3 on the DNA are not certain, so only TCRdb's listed CDR3 is given. This sequence joins TRBV28 and TRBJ1-2. The length of the CDR3 is 12 amino acids, counting both ends. Germline CDR1 and CDR2: MDHEN and SYDVKM. The CDR3 loop is CASSNSVGEGIF.

CDR3 DNA: TGTGCCAGCTCAAACGGCGGGAGGGTAATGAACGAGCAGTACTTC. Residues: CASSNGGRVMNEQYF. The gene calls are TRBV2 and TRBJ2-7, with 9 positions matching TRBD2. Germline V gene sequence: CDR1 SNHLY, CDR2 FYNNEI. The CDR3 is 15 residues long. The ends lost 8 bases at V and 5 bases at J; junction bases unmatched: 13. Looking up the rest from reference TRBV2 and TRBJ2-7 gives the full variable domain: EPEVTQTPSHQVTQMGQEVILRCVPISNHLYFYWYRQILGQKVEFLVSFYNNEISEKSEIFDDQFSVERPDGSNFTLKIRSTKLEDSAMYFCASSNGGRVMNEQYFGPGTRLTVT.

This clone was observed a few times. The chain has TRBV5-1 and TRBJ1-1; no reliable D call. This CDR3 has 14 amino acids. Trimming stripped 0 bases from V and 4 bases from J, with 10 bases between. CDR1 SGHRS and CDR2 YFSETQ come from the germline V gene. CDR3 sequence: CASSLVEGGTEAFF. The CDR3 DNA reads as TGCGCCAGCAGCTTGGTGGAGGGAGGCACTGAAGCTTTCTTT.

This clone appeared a few times. The rearrangement links TRBV7-9 to TRBJ1-1; D not certain. The V end was cut by 5 bases, the J end by 4 bases, with 11 bases between. Germline V gives CDR1 SEHNR, CDR2 FQNEAQ (reference sequence). CDR3 length equals 13 residues. The CDR3 protein is CASSPGSATEAFF. In nucleotides, the CDR3 is TGTGCCAGCAGCCCAGGATCGGCCACTGAAGCTTTCTTT.

The rearrangement links TRBV6-1 to TRBJ2-1; tentatively, D is TRBD2 (5 bases). CDR1 is MNHNS, CDR2 SASEGT, per germline. Trimming took 6 bases from V and 0 from J, leaving 12 bases between them. The CDR3 sequence is 15 residues long. The CDR3 is CASSLGLSSYNEQFF. The CDR3 coding sequence is TGTGCCAGCAGCTTAGGACTCAGCTCCTACAATGAGCAGTTCTTC.

The V and J genes are TRBV6-6 and TRBJ1-2; 9 bases agree with TRBD1. The V gene's germline CDR1 is MNHNY and CDR2 SVGAGI (reference sequence). V gave up 4 bases and J gave up 3 bases; unmatched junction bases: 6. The CDR3 length is 15 residues. The CDR3 nucleotides are TGTGCCAGCAGTTCCCAACAGGGGGCCCACTATGGCTACACCTTC. As protein: CASSSQQGAHYGYTF.

The V gene is TRBV6-5, the J gene TRBJ2-7; D gene unclear. CDR1 and CDR2 (germline): MNHEY, SVGAGI. The ends were cut back, 0 bases at V and 2 bases at J, with 11 bases in the middle. The CDR3 consists of 15 residues. The CDR3 reads CASSYSTTATYEQYF. CDR3 sequence (DNA): TGTGCCAGCAGTTACTCGACCACGGCTACCTACGAGCAGTACTTC.

With regard to this clone: This likely reflects a read error, since a far larger clone is one base away. Other DNA sequences in this sample translate to the same CDR3. J is TRBJ1-1 and V is TRBV6-4; D call uncertain. CDR3 length: 13 amino acids. Per the germline V gene, CDR1 is MRHNA and CDR2 is SNTAGT. CDR3 amino acids: CASSPTENTEAFF. For the CDR3, the DNA is TGTGCCAGCAGTCCCACAGAGAACACTGAAGCTTTTTTT.

A note on this clone: This CDR3 is also generated by other DNA sequences in the sample. The rearrangement links TRBV7-2 to TRBJ1-2; a possible D gene is TRBD1 (5 bases). The CDR3 extends over 16 amino acids. Trimming pared 0 bases from V and 4 bases from J, leaving 15 bases between. Looked up from germline, CDR1 is SGHTA and CDR2 is FQGNSA. Here the CDR3 DNA reads TGTGCCAGCAGCTTAGCGGGTGGGGGAGGGGCCTATGGCTACACCTTC. It yields the protein CASSLAGGGGAYGYTF.

The chain uses TRBV9 and TRBJ2-7; D gene ambiguous. This CDR3 comprises 14 residues. The V and J ends lost 3 bases and 1 base respectively, with 11 bases between them. From germline, CDR1 is SGDLS and CDR2 YYNGEE. CDR3 amino acids: CASSAHPGSYEQYF. The CDR3 DNA reads TGTGCCAGCAGCGCCCACCCCGGATCCTACGAGCAGTACTTC.

V gene TRBV11-2 combines with J gene TRBJ2-2; tentatively, D is TRBD1 (6 bases). Per germline, CDR1 SGHAT and CDR2 FQNNGV. The CDR3 consists of 15 residues. V lost 5 bases to trimming and J lost 4 bases, with 14 bases between them. The DNA of the CDR3 is TGTGCCAGCAGCCCGAGGGGGAGAAGCACCGGGGAGCTGTTTTTT. It encodes CASSPRGRSTGELFF.

The chain recombines TRBV7-8 with TRBJ2-1; 14 bases fit TRBD2. Germline V gene sequence: CDR1 SGHVS, CDR2 FQNEAQ. CDR3 length equals 22 residues. V was pared by 1 base and J by 3 bases, with 17 bases of the junction left unmatched. CDR3 region: CASSLGVLGAGTSGRVYNEQFF. CDR3 DNA: TGTGCCAGCAGCTTAGGCGTGTTGGGGGCCGGGACTAGCGGGAGAGTCTACAATGAGCAGTTCTTC.

This clone was detected a few times. The sample contains more than one DNA sequence encoding this CDR3. The V call is TRBV9, the J call TRBJ1-1, with a possible D match to TRBD1 (5 bases). CDR3 size: 14 residues. Trimming stripped 0 bases from V and 1 base from J, with 7 bases between. Germline lookup yields CDR1 SGDLS and CDR2 YYNGEE. The CDR3 is CASSVGQTNTEAFF. The CDR3 nucleotides read TGTGCCAGCAGCGTAGGACAGACGAACACTGAAGCTTTCTTT. The full variable domain, rest sourced from reference TRBV9 and TRBJ1-1, is DSGVTQTPKHLITATGQRVTLRCSPRSGDLSVYWYQQSLDQGLQFLIQYYNGEERAKGNILERFSAQQFPDLHSELNLSSLELGDSALYFCASSVGQTNTEAFFGQGTRLTVV.

The chain employs TRBV14 and TRBJ1-4; D might be TRBD1 (6 bases). CDR1 is SGHDN, CDR2 FVKESK, per germline. Trimming shortened V by 4 bases and J by 0 bases, and 12 bases separated the two germline ends. There are 16 residues in the CDR3. The chain's CDR3 is CASSPWTASTNEKLFF. In DNA, the CDR3 is TGTGCCAGCAGCCCCTGGACAGCTTCAACTAATGAAAAACTGTTTTTT. Complete variable domain (other parts from reference TRBV14 and TRBJ1-4): EAGVTQFPSHSVIEKGQTVTLRCDPISGHDNLYWYRRVMGKEIKFLLHFVKESKQDESGMPNNRFLAERTGGTYSTLKVQPAELEDSGVYFCASSPWTASTNEKLFFGSGTQLSVL.

The chain is built from TRBV19 and TRBJ1-1; 7 bases map to TRBD1. J lost 1 base, V lost 5 bases, and 4 bases had no gene match. Germline lookup yields CDR1 LNHDA and CDR2 SQIVND (reference sequence). The CDR3 length is 14 residues. The CDR3 loop reads CASSAGTENTEAFF. CDR3 nucleotide sequence: TGTGCCAGTAGTGCCGGGACAGAGAACACTGAAGCTTTCTTT.

The genes are TRBV2 and TRBJ2-1; perhaps TRBD1 as D (6 bases). V lost 4 bases, J lost 8 bases, and 18 bases lay in between. The CDR3 totals 15 residues. The germline CDR1 and CDR2 sequences are SNHLY and FYNNEI. The CDR3 sequence: CASSGDIPDVDEQFF. The CDR3 DNA sequence: TGTGCCAGCAGTGGGGACATACCTGATGTCGATGAGCAGTTCTTC. Complete variable domain (other parts from reference TRBV2 and TRBJ2-1): EPEVTQTPSHQVTQMGQEVILRCVPISNHLYFYWYRQILGQKVEFLVSFYNNEISEKSEIFDDQFSVERPDGSNFTLKIRSTKLEDSAMYFCASSGDIPDVDEQFFGPGTRLTVL.